The 2 T cell receptor beta chains reported below all come from one sample, sequenced in a study of blood T cell repertoires in COVID-19 (TCRdb year 2020). Libraries were made using the immunoSEQ multiplex PCR assay. The clones in this table, taken by TCRdb from immuneACCESS, are in-frame only. Not every clone is retained; where verified, under half of the shortfall comes from an unresolved V gene, and the cause of the rest is unknown. Present in this sample are some 99,000 clones, over 70% of which were seen just once. Approximately 11% of the sample is taken by the ten largest. Sequencing input: peripheral blood. These TCRs come from an elderly woman with acute or convalescent COVID-19.

The rearrangement joins TRBV5-6 to TRBJ2-5, with D perhaps TRBD1 (5 bases). Germline V gene sequence: CDR1 SGHDT, CDR2 YYEEEE. Trimming left V 1 base short and J 12 bases short, with 19 bases between. The length of the CDR3 is 14 residues. This chain's CDR3 is CASSLLQAQAFEYF. In DNA, the CDR3 is TGTGCCAGCAGCTTGTTACAGGCCCAGGCTTTTGAGTACTTC.

The gene calls are TRBV5-1 and TRBJ2-5; 7 nucleotides match TRBD2. The CDR3 is made up of 16 amino acids. V was clipped by 4 bases and J by 5 bases; unmatched bases: 14. Germline V gives CDR1 SGHRS, CDR2 YFSETQ. The CDR3 DNA reads as TGCGCCAGCAGCCAAACCGGGCGCGGGGGAGGGGAGACCCAGTACTTC. This translates into CASSQTGRGGGETQYF.